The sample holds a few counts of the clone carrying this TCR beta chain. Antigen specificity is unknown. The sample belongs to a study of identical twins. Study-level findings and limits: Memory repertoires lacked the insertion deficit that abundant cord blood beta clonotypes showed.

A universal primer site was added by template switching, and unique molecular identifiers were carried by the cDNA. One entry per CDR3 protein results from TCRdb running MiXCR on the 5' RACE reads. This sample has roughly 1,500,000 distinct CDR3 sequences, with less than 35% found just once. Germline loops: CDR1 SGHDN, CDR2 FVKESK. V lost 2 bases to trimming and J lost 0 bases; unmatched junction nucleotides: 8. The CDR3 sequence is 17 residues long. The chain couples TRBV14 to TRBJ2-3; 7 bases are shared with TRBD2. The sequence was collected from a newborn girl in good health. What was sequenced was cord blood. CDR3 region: CASSQFGTTTSTDTQYF. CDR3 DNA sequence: TGTGCCAGCAGCCAATTCGGGACTACGACTAGCACAGATACGCAGTATTTT.